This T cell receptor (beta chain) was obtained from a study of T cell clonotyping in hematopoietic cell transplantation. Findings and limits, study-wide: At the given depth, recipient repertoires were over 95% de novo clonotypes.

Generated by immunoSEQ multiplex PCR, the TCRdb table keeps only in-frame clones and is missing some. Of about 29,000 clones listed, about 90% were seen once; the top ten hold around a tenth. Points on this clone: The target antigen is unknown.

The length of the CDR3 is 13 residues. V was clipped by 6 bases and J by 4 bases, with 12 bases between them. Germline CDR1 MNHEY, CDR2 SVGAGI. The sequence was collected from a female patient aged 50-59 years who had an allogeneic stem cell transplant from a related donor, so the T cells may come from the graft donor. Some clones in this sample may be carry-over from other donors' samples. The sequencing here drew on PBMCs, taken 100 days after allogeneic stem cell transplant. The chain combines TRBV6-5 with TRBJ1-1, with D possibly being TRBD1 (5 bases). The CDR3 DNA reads TGTGCCAGCAGGCCCATGGGGGGCACTGAAGCTTTCTTT. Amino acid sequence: CASRPMGGTEAFF.